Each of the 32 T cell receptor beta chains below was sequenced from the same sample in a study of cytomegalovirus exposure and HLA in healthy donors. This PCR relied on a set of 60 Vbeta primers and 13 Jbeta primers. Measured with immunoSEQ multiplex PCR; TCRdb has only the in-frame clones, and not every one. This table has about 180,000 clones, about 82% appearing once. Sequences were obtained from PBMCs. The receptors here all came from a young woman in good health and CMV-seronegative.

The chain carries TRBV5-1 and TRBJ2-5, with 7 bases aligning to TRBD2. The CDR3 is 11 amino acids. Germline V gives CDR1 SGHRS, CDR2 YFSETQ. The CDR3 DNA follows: TGCGGTAGCGGGTTGGAAGAGACCCAGTACTTC. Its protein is CGSGLEETQYF.

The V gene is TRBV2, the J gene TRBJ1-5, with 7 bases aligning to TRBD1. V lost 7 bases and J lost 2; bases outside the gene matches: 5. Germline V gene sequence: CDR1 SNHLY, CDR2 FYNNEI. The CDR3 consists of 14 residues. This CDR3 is CASTLDRGNQPQHF. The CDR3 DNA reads TGTGCCAGCACCTTAGACAGGGGCAATCAGCCCCAGCATTTT.

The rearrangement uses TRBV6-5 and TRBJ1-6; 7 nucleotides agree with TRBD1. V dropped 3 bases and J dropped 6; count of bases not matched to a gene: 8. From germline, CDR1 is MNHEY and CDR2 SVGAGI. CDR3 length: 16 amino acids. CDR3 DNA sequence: TGTGCCAGCAGTTATGTATGGCAGGGGGGTAATTCACCCCTCCACTTT. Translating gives CASSYVWQGGNSPLHF.

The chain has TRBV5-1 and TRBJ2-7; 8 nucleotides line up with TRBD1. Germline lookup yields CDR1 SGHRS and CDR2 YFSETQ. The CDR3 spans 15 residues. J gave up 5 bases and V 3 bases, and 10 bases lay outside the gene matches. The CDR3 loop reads CASSSQGAGQNEQYF. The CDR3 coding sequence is TGCGCCAGCAGCTCTCAGGGGGCCGGGCAGAACGAGCAGTACTTC.

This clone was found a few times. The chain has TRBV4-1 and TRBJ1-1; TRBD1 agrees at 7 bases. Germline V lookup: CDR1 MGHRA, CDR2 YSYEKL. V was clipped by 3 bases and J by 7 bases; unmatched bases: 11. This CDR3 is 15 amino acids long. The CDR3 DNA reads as TGCGCCAGCAGCCAGGGACAGTCTCTTTTGGGTGAAGCTTTCTTT. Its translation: CASSQGQSLLGEAFF.

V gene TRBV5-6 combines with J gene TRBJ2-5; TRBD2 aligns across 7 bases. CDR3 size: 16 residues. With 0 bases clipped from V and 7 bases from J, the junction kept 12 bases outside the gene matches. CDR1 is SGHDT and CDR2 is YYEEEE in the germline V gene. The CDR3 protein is CASSLALARATGTQYF. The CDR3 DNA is TGTGCCAGCAGCTTGGCACTAGCGCGGGCAACAGGGACCCAGTACTTC.

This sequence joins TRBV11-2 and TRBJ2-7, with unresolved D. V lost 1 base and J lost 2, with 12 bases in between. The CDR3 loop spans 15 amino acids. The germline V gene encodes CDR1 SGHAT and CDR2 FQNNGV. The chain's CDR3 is CASSLGAGETYEQYF. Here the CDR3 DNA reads TGTGCCAGCAGCTTAGGGGCAGGCGAAACCTACGAGCAGTACTTC. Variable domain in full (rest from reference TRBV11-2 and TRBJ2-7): EAGVAQSPRYKIIEKRQSVAFWCNPISGHATLYWYQQILGQGPKLLIQFQNNGVVDDSQLPKDRFSAERLKGVDSTLKIQPAKLEDSAVYLCASSLGAGETYEQYFGPGTRLTVT.

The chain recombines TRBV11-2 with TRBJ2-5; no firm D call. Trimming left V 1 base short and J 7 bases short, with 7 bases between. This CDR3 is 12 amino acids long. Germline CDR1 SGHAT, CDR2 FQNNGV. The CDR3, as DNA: TGTGCCAGCAGCTTAGGTGGCGGGACCCAGTACTTC. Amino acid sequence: CASSLGGGTQYF.

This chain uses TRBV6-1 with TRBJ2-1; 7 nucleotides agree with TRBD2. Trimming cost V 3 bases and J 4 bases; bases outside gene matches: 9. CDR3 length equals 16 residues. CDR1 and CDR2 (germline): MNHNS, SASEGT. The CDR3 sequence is CASSELPLGGYNEQFF. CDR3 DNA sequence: TGTGCCAGCAGTGAGCTACCATTGGGGGGGTACAATGAGCAGTTCTTC.

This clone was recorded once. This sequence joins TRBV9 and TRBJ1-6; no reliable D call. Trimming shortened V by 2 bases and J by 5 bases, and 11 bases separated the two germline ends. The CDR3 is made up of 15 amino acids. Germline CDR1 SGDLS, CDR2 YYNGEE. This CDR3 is CASSVSDIDNSPLHF. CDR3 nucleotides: TGTGCCAGCAGCGTCTCTGACATAGATAATTCACCCCTCCACTTT.

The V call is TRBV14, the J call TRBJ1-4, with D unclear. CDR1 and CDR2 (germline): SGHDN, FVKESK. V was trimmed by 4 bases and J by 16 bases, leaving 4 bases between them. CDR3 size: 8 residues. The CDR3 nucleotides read TGTGCCAGCAGCCCCCAGTTTTTT. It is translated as CASSPQFF. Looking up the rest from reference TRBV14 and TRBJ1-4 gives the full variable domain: EAGVTQFPSHSVIEKGQTVTLRCDPISGHDNLYWYRRVMGKEIKFLLHFVKESKQDESGMPNNRFLAERTGGTYSTLKVQPAELEDSGVYFCASSPQFFGSGTQLSVL.

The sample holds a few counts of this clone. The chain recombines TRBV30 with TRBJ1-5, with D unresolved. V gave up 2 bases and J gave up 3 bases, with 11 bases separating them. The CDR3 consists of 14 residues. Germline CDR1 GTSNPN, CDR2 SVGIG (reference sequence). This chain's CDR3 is CAWSWKRDNQPQHF. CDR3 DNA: TGTGCCTGGAGTTGGAAACGGGACAATCAGCCCCAGCATTTT.

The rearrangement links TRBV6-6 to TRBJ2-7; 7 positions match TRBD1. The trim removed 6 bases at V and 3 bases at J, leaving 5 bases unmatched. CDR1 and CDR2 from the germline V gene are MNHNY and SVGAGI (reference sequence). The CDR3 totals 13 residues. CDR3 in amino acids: CASRPGTDYEQYF. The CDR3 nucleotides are TGTGCCAGCAGACCCGGGACAGACTACGAGCAGTACTTC.

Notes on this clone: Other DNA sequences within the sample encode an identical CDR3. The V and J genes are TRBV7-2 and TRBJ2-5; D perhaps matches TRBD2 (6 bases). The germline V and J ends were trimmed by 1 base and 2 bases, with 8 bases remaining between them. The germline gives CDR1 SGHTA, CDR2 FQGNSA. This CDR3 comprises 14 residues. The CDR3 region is CASSLGGVQETQYF. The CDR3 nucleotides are TGTGCCAGCAGCTTAGGGGGGGTTCAAGAGACCCAGTACTTC.

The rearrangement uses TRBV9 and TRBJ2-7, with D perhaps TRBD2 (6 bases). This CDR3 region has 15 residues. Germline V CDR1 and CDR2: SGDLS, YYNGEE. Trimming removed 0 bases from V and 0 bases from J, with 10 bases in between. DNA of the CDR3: TGTGCCAGCAGCGTAGCTGGCGGGACCTCCTACGAGCAGTACTTC. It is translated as CASSVAGGTSYEQYF.

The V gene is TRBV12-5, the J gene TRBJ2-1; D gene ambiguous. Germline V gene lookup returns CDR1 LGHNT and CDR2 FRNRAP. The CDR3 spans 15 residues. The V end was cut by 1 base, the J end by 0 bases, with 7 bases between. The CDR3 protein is CASGLERSSYNEQFF. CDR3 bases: TGTGCTAGTGGTTTGGAGAGGAGCTCCTACAATGAGCAGTTCTTC.

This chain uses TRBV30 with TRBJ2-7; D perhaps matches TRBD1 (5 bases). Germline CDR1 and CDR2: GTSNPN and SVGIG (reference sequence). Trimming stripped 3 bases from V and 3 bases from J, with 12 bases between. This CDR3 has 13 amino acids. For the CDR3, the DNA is TGTGCCTGGAGCCCCAGGGAAATCTACGAGCAGTACTTC. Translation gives CAWSPREIYEQYF.

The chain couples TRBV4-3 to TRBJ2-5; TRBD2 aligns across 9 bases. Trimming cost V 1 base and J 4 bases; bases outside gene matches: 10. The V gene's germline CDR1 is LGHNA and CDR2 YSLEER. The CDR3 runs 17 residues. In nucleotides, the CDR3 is TGCGCCAGCAGCCAAGGTTGGGGCGGGGGGGGACGAGAGACCCAGTACTTC. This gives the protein CASSQGWGGGGRETQYF.

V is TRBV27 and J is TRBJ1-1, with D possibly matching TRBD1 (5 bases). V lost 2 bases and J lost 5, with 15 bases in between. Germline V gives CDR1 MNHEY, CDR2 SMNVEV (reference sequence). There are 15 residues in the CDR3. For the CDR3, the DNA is TGTGCCAGCAGTTTAAACGGGGGAGGGGAAACTGAAGCTTTCTTT. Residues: CASSLNGGGETEAFF.

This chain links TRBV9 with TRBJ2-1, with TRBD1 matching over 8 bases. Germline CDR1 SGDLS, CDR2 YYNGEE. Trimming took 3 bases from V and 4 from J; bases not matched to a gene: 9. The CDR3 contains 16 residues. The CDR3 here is CASSDGQGRWYNEQFF. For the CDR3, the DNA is TGTGCCAGCAGCGATGGACAGGGACGTTGGTACAATGAGCAGTTCTTC.

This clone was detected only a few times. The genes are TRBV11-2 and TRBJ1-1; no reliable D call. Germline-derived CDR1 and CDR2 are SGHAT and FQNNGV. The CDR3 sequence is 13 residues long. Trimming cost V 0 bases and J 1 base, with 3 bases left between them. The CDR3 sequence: CASSLERNTEAFF. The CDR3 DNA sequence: TGTGCCAGCAGCTTAGAGCGGAACACTGAAGCTTTCTTT.

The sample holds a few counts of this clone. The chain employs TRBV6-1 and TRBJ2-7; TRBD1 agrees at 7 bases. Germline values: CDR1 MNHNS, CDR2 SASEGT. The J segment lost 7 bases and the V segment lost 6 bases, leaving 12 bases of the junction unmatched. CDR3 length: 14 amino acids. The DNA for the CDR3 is TGTGCCAGCAGAGCGCGACAGGGTCCGACGGAGCAGTACTTC. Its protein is CASRARQGPTEQYF.

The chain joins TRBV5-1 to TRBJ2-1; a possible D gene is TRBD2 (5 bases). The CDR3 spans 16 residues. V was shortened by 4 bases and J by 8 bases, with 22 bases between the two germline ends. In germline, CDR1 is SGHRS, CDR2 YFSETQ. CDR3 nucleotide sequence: TGCGCCAGCAGCCTCGGGTTGGGCCCGGGGATGGATGAGCAGTTCTTC. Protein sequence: CASSLGLGPGMDEQFF. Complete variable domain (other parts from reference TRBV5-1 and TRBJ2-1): KAGVTQTPRYLIKTRGQQVTLSCSPISGHRSVSWYQQTPGQGLQFLFEYFSETQRNKGNFPGRFSGRQFSNSRSEMNVSTLELGDSALYLCASSLGLGPGMDEQFFGPGTRLTVL.

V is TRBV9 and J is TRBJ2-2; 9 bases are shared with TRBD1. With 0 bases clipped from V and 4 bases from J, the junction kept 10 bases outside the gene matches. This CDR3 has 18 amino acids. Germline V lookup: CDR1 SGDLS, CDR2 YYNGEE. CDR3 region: CASSVDPGTGRSTGELFF. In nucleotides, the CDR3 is TGTGCCAGCAGCGTAGACCCCGGGACAGGGAGAAGCACCGGGGAGCTGTTTTTT.

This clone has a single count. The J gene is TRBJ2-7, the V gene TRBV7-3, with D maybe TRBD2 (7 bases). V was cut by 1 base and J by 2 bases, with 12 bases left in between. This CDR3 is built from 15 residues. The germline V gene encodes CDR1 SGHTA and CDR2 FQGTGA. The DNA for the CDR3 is TGTGCCAGCAGCTTAAGTGGGGGGGGCCCCTACGAGCAGTACTTC. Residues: CASSLSGGGPYEQYF.

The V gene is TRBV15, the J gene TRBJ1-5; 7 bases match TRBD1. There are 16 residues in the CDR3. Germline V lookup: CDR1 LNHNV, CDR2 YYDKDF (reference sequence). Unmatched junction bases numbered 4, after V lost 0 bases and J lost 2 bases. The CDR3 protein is CATSREQGPGNQPQHF. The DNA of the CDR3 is TGTGCCACCAGCAGAGAACAGGGGCCGGGCAATCAGCCCCAGCATTTT.

CDR3 amino acids: CASRPAPVRFRTDTQYF. CDR3 nucleotides: TGTGCCAGCAGGCCGGCCCCGGTGAGGTTCCGTACAGATACGCAGTATTTT. This chain links TRBV7-9 with TRBJ2-3; the D is unclear. Germline lookup yields CDR1 SEHNR and CDR2 FQNEAQ (reference sequence). The CDR3 has 17 amino acids. V shed 6 bases and J shed 3 bases, with 22 bases lying between them.

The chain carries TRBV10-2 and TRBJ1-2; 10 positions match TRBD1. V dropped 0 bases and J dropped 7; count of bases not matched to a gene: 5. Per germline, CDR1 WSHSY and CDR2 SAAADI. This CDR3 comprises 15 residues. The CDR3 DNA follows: TGCGCCAGCAGTGAGTCGAAAGGACAGGGGGTTGGCTACACCTTC. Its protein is CASSESKGQGVGYTF.

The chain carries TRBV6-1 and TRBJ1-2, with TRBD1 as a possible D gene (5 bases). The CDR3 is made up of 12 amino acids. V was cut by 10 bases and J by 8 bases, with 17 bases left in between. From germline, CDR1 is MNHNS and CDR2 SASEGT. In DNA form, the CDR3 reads TGTGCCATTCGGGGGGAGGTGTGGGGCTACACCTTC. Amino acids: CAIRGEVWGYTF.

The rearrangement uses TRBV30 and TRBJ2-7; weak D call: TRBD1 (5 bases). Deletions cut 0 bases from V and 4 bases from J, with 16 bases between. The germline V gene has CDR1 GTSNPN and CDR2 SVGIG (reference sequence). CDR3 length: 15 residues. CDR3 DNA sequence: TGTGCCTGGAGTGTACTTCTGGGGCCCCCTTACGAGCAGTACTTC. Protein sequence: CAWSVLLGPPYEQYF.

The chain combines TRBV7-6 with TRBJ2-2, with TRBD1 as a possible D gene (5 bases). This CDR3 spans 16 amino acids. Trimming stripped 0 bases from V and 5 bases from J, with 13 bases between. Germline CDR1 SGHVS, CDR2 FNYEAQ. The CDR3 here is CASSLAYQGGTGELFF. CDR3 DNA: TGTGCCAGCAGCTTAGCGTATCAGGGTGGAACCGGGGAGCTGTTTTTT.

The CDR3 bases are TGTGCCAGCAGCTTAGGGGCAGGGGCCAACTATGGCTACACCTTC. This sequence encodes CASSLGAGANYGYTF. The chain uses TRBV7-9 and TRBJ1-2, with D possibly matching TRBD1 (6 bases). Germline V gives CDR1 SEHNR, CDR2 FQNEAQ (reference sequence). V lost 1 base, J lost 2 bases, and 11 bases lay in between. This CDR3 comprises 15 residues.